The next 23 T cell receptor beta chains were all read from a single sample in a study of vaccination effects on CD4 cells after COVID-19. ViraFEST used viral peptide pools to expand antigen-specific CD4+ T cells before sequencing. Culturing for roughly 9 days preceded CD4+ T cell isolation. Prior SARS-CoV-2 infection was absent in the vaccine recipients, as shown by negative nucleocapsid antibodies. The table came from immunoSEQ multiplex PCR; TCRdb's copy has only in-frame clones and leaves some out. The sample gives around 66,000 clones, around three quarters of which show up once; 3.7% is in the top ten. Antigens for these TCRs are unknown. The specimen comprised CD4+ T cells from PBMCs cultured with HCoV-OC43 spike peptides, sampled before COVID-19 vaccination. Documented subset: HCoV-OC43 spike overlapping peptide pool stimulation. These receptors were obtained from a human donor who received a COVID-19 vaccine.

V and J are TRBV6-4 and TRBJ2-5; 11 nucleotides line up with TRBD2. V gave up 0 bases and J gave up 3 bases; unmatched junction bases: 24. From germline, CDR1 is MRHNA and CDR2 SNTAGT. The CDR3 totals 23 residues. This CDR3 is CASSDSNRQATLLKTSGEETQYF. CDR3 nucleotide sequence: TGTGCCAGCAGTGACTCGAATAGACAGGCCACTCTCTTAAAGACTAGCGGGGAAGAGACCCAGTACTTC.

The genes are TRBV5-8 and TRBJ2-1; tentatively, D is TRBD1 (6 bases). Germline CDR1 is SGHTS and CDR2 is YDEGEE. V dropped 5 bases and J dropped 14 bases, with 29 bases sitting between them. The CDR3 has 16 residues. The CDR3: CASRTGQLSRKVAEFF. The CDR3 DNA follows: TGTGCCAGCAGGACCGGACAGCTCTCAAGAAAGGTAGCCGAGTTCTTC.

This clone appeared a few times. CDR3 DNA sequence: TGCGCCAGCAGCTTGGCGGTAGCGGATACGCAGTATTTT. It is translated as CASSLAVADTQYF. J is TRBJ2-3 and V is TRBV5-1, with D perhaps TRBD2 (5 bases). The CDR3 is made up of 13 amino acids. V dropped 0 bases and J dropped 6 bases, with 8 bases sitting between them. The germline V gene has CDR1 SGHRS and CDR2 YFSETQ. The full variable domain, rest sourced from reference TRBV5-1 and TRBJ2-3, is KAGVTQTPRYLIKTRGQQVTLSCSPISGHRSVSWYQQTPGQGLQFLFEYFSETQRNKGNFPGRFSGRQFSNSRSEMNVSTLELGDSALYLCASSLAVADTQYFGPGTRLTVL.

This clone was detected only once. This chain uses TRBV18 with TRBJ2-2; the match to TRBD1 covers 7 bases. CDR3 length: 16 residues. Germline assignment: CDR1 KGHSH and CDR2 LQKENI. Trimming at V came to 5 bases and at J to 5 bases, leaving 11 bases not matched to a gene. The chain's CDR3 is CASSSRQGPLTGELFF. CDR3 coding DNA: TGTGCCAGCTCATCCCGACAGGGACCCTTGACCGGGGAGCTGTTTTTT.

The rearrangement links TRBV2 to TRBJ1-2; D may be TRBD1 (6 bases). The germline V gene encodes CDR1 SNHLY and CDR2 FYNNEI. V was pared by 6 bases and J by 4 bases, with 18 bases between. This CDR3 has 15 residues. CDR3 sequence (DNA): TGTGCCAGCAGGAACGGGGGGCTAGGTAGCTATGGCTACACCTTC. Its protein product is CASRNGGLGSYGYTF.

V usage is TRBV5-1 and J usage is TRBJ1-4; D call uncertain. Between the trimmed V and J ends, which lost 2 bases and 0 bases, there was a span of 11 bases. The CDR3 loop spans 16 amino acids. The germline CDR1 and CDR2 sequences are SGHRS and YFSETQ. The CDR3 spells CASSFTTDTTNEKLFF. The DNA of the CDR3 is TGCGCCAGCAGCTTCACTACAGACACAACTAATGAAAAACTGTTTTTT.

The CDR3, as DNA: TGTGCCAGCAGCTTATCGACGTCGGGAGGAAACACCATATATTTT. It yields the protein CASSLSTSGGNTIYF. The chain joins TRBV7-2 to TRBJ1-3; D gene uncertain. The V end was cut by 2 bases, the J end by 4 bases, with 12 bases between. The CDR3 runs to 15 residues. The germline CDR1 and CDR2 sequences are SGHTA and FQGNSA.

The chain combines TRBV20-1 with TRBJ2-2, with TRBD1 as a possible D gene (5 bases). Trimming pared 3 bases from V and 4 bases from J, leaving 9 bases between. The CDR3 totals 13 residues. Germline loops: CDR1 DFQATT, CDR2 SNEGSKA (reference sequence). CDR3 sequence: CSASRGSTGELFF. In DNA, the CDR3 is TGCAGTGCTAGTAGGGGCAGCACCGGGGAGCTGTTTTTT.

This chain links TRBV5-8 with TRBJ2-3; D is unclear. The CDR3 runs to 14 residues. CDR1 and CDR2 (germline): SGHTS, YDEGEE. Trimming took 3 bases from V and 0 from J, leaving 8 bases between them. CDR3 residues: CASSYSLSTDTQYF. In DNA form, the CDR3 reads TGTGCCAGCAGCTATAGTCTGAGCACAGATACGCAGTATTTT.

The V and J genes are TRBV28 and TRBJ2-7; D not certain. The CDR3 loop spans 15 amino acids. V lost 2 bases to trimming and J lost 0 bases, with 11 bases between them. Looked up from germline, CDR1 is MDHEN and CDR2 is SYDVKM. CDR3 sequence reads: CASSLGPPSSYEQYV. The CDR3, as DNA: TGTGCCAGCAGTTTAGGCCCCCCCAGCTCCTACGAGCAGTACGTC.

CDR3 DNA sequence: TGTGCCAGCAGTGACACAGGGACCACCGGGGAGCTGTTTTTT. Amino acids: CASSDTGTTGELFF. The chain joins TRBV6-1 to TRBJ2-2, with a weak D call TRBD1 (6 bases). CDR1 and CDR2 from the germline V gene are MNHNS and SASEGT. V shed 3 bases and J shed 4 bases, with 9 bases lying between them. This CDR3 contains 14 residues.

The chain links TRBV7-3 to TRBJ2-5, with D possibly called TRBD1 or TRBD2 (7 bases each). V was shortened by 5 bases and J by 2 bases, with 15 bases between the two germline ends. The CDR3 loop spans 15 amino acids. Germline-derived CDR1 and CDR2 are SGHTA and FQGTGA. This CDR3 is CASSDRQGLQETQYF. The CDR3 DNA reads TGTGCCAGCAGCGACCGACAGGGACTACAAGAGACCCAGTACTTC.

This chain links TRBV24-1 with TRBJ1-3; no firm D call. From germline, CDR1 is KGHDR and CDR2 SFDVKD. Trimming left V 2 bases short and J 4 bases short, with 11 bases between. The CDR3 is made up of 15 amino acids. The CDR3 protein is CATSDSRAGGNTIYF. The CDR3 DNA is TGTGCCACCAGTGATTCGAGGGCGGGGGGAAACACCATATATTTT.

The DNA of the CDR3 is TGTGCCAGCAGCTTAGCTCTCGCAGGGGGAAATCAGCCCCAGCATTTT. Translating it yields CASSLALAGGNQPQHF. V and J are TRBV7-8 and TRBJ1-5; TRBD1 aligns across 7 bases. V shed 0 bases, J shed 4 bases, and the junction held 6 bases outside the gene matches. The germline gives CDR1 SGHVS, CDR2 FQNEAQ. There are 16 residues in the CDR3. The whole variable domain, remainder taken from reference TRBV7-8 and TRBJ1-5, is GAGVSQSPRYKVAKRGQDVALRCDPISGHVSLFWYQQALGQGPEFLTYFQNEAQLDKSGLPSDRFFAERPEGSVSTLKIQRTQQEDSAVYLCASSLALAGGNQPQHFGDGTRLSIL.

The V and J genes are TRBV5-1 and TRBJ2-2, with D perhaps given as TRBD1 or TRBD2 (5 bases each). The CDR3 has 20 amino acids. Deletions cut 4 bases from V and 0 bases from J, with 25 bases between. Germline CDR1 SGHRS, CDR2 YFSETQ. CDR3 amino acids: CASSSPPGTPPNANTGELFF. The CDR3, as DNA: TGCGCCAGCAGCAGCCCCCCCGGGACGCCCCCAAACGCGAACACCGGGGAGCTGTTTTTT.

This chain uses TRBV5-8 with TRBJ2-2, with a tentative D call TRBD2 (5 bases). In germline, CDR1 is SGHTS, CDR2 YDEGEE. V lost 4 bases, J lost 7 bases, and 17 bases lay in between. The CDR3 totals 15 residues. CDR3 DNA sequence: TGTGCCAGCAGCCCTTGGACGAGGGCTGGCGGGGAGCTGTTTTTT. It yields the protein CASSPWTRAGGELFF.

The J gene is TRBJ1-6, the V gene TRBV10-1; 9 bases are a match to TRBD1. Germline V gene lookup returns CDR1 WNHNN and CDR2 SYGVQD (reference sequence). J lost 5 bases, V lost 3 bases, and 8 bases had no gene match. The CDR3 totals 17 residues. The CDR3 nucleotides read TGCGCCAGCAGTGAAGGCACAGGGGGCAATAATAATTCACCCCTCCACTTT. Protein product: CASSEGTGGNNNSPLHF.

The chain uses TRBV14 and TRBJ2-3, with 13 bases matching TRBD2. The CDR3 runs to 15 residues. Germline V CDR1 and CDR2: SGHDN, FVKESK. J lost 5 bases, V lost 6 bases, and 5 bases had no gene match. This CDR3 reads CASSRTSGGRDTQYF. The DNA of the CDR3 is TGTGCCAGCAGTCGGACTAGCGGGGGAAGAGATACGCAGTATTTT.

The chain is built from TRBV15 and TRBJ2-1; 7 positions match TRBD2. The CDR3 is 16 amino acids. V lost 0 bases and J lost 7; bases outside the gene matches: 9. Germline CDR1 LNHNV, CDR2 YYDKDF (reference sequence). The CDR3 is CATSRDQSGVKNEQFF. The DNA of the CDR3 is TGTGCCACCAGCAGAGATCAGAGCGGGGTAAAAAATGAGCAGTTCTTC.

This chain joins TRBV9 and TRBJ2-6; D gene unclear. Per the germline V gene, CDR1 is SGDLS and CDR2 is YYNGEE. This CDR3 region has 14 residues. V lost 4 bases, J lost 0 bases, and 5 bases lay in between. CDR3 in DNA: TGTGCCAGCAGCTCCAGCTCTGGGGCCAACGTCCTGACTTTC. It specifies CASSSSSGANVLTF.

This clone was counted a few times. This chain connects TRBV2 to TRBJ2-7, with 7 bases matching TRBD1. The germline CDR1 and CDR2 sequences are SNHLY and FYNNEI. V was pared by 2 bases and J by 6 bases, with 10 bases of the junction left unmatched. The CDR3 runs to 15 residues. This CDR3 is CASSESWDSSSEQYV. Here the CDR3 DNA reads TGTGCCAGCAGTGAATCTTGGGACAGTTCGAGCGAGCAGTACGTC.

This chain links TRBV19 with TRBJ2-2; D perhaps matches TRBD1 (5 bases). The CDR3 sequence is 15 residues long. V lost 1 base and J lost 2, with 8 bases in between. Germline CDR1 reads LNHDA; CDR2 reads SQIVND (reference sequence). Here the CDR3 DNA reads TGTGCCAGTAGTATAGTAGGGGTTAACACCGGGGAGCTGTTTTTT. It encodes CASSIVGVNTGELFF. Drawing the rest from reference TRBV19 and TRBJ2-2, the complete variable domain is DGGITQSPKYLFRKEGQNVTLSCEQNLNHDAMYWYRQDPGQGLRLIYYSQIVNDFQKGDIAEGYSVSREKKESFPLTVTSAQKNPTAFYLCASSIVGVNTGELFFGEGSRLTVL.

The rearrangement uses TRBV28 and TRBJ1-3; D remains ambiguous. The length of the CDR3 is 17 residues. The ends were cut back, 3 bases at V and 0 bases at J, with 15 bases in the middle. The germline V gene encodes CDR1 MDHEN and CDR2 SYDVKM. The CDR3 reads CASSFSTGRLSGNTIYF. In DNA form, the CDR3 reads TGTGCCAGCAGTTTTAGTACCGGGAGGCTCTCTGGAAACACCATATATTTT.